The 8 T cell receptor beta chains presented below share a single source sample, sequenced in a study of cytomegalovirus exposure and HLA in healthy donors. PCR amplification relied on 60 Vbeta primers (plus 13 Jbeta primers). The method was immunoSEQ multiplex PCR; TCRdb's version includes in-frame clones alone and lacks a portion of them. The table shows approximately 170,000 clones, with 60% to 80% occurring only once. The sequencing sample was made of PBMCs. All receptors derive from a woman in her twenties or thirties in good health and CMV-seropositive.

This sequence joins TRBV5-3 and TRBJ2-5; possibly TRBD1 for D (5 bases). TRBV5-3 is flagged as an ORF with uncertain function. The CDR3 sequence is 14 residues long. Trimming took 4 bases from V and 5 from J, leaving 15 bases between them. This chain's CDR3 is CARSLGSQAETQYF. The CDR3 nucleotides are TGTGCCAGAAGCCTGGGGTCACAGGCCGAGACCCAGTACTTC.

This sequence joins TRBV19 and TRBJ2-7, with 9 bases lining up with TRBD1. Germline V gene sequence: CDR1 LNHDA, CDR2 SQIVND (reference sequence). V was clipped by 7 bases and J by 3 bases; unmatched bases: 7. This CDR3 comprises 14 residues. CDR3 in DNA: TGTGCCAGTACCCCGGGACAGGGACGCTACGAGCAGTACTTC. Translation gives CASTPGQGRYEQYF. Filled out from reference TRBV19 and TRBJ2-7, the complete variable domain reads DGGITQSPKYLFRKEGQNVTLSCEQNLNHDAMYWYRQDPGQGLRLIYYSQIVNDFQKGDIAEGYSVSREKKESFPLTVTSAQKNPTAFYLCASTPGQGRYEQYFGPGTRLTVT.

The chain recombines TRBV19 with TRBJ1-1; 9 bases are a match to TRBD1. The V segment lost 6 bases and the J segment 4 bases; nucleotides outside the gene matches: 9. Germline-derived CDR1 and CDR2 are LNHDA and SQIVND (reference sequence). The CDR3 extends over 15 amino acids. In DNA form, the CDR3 reads TGTGCCAGTAGGCCACAGGGGGCGACCCCCACTGAAGCTTTCTTT. The encoded protein is CASRPQGATPTEAFF.

The chain joins TRBV28 to TRBJ1-2; D is perhaps TRBD1 (6 bases). The V and J ends lost 6 bases and 5 bases respectively, with 16 bases between them. The germline V gene encodes CDR1 MDHEN and CDR2 SYDVKM. The CDR3 sequence is 14 residues long. The CDR3 region is CASRIRGVLYGYTF. The CDR3 nucleotides are TGTGCCAGCAGGATCAGGGGAGTCCTATATGGCTACACCTTC.

V and J are TRBV4-2 and TRBJ1-2, with a weak D call TRBD1 (6 bases). From germline, CDR1 is LGHNA and CDR2 YNFKEQ. V lost 3 bases to trimming and J lost 0 bases, with 14 bases between them. The CDR3 is 16 amino acids. Here the CDR3 reads CASSHYLQGPNYGYTF. CDR3 nucleotide sequence: TGTGCCAGCAGCCATTACTTACAGGGCCCTAACTATGGCTACACCTTC.

The genes are TRBV19 and TRBJ2-2; TRBD1 is a possible D gene (5 bases). Deletions cut 9 bases from V and 4 bases from J, with 15 bases between. CDR3 length equals 14 residues. Per germline, CDR1 LNHDA and CDR2 SQIVND (reference sequence). CDR3 bases: TGTGCCAGCCGGACACCCTCGGGCACCGGGGAGCTGTTTTTT. It is translated as CASRTPSGTGELFF. Using reference TRBV19 and TRBJ2-2 for the parts outside the CDR3, the full variable domain is DGGITQSPKYLFRKEGQNVTLSCEQNLNHDAMYWYRQDPGQGLRLIYYSQIVNDFQKGDIAEGYSVSREKKESFPLTVTSAQKNPTAFYLCASRTPSGTGELFFGEGSRLTVL.

The J gene is TRBJ2-1, the V gene TRBV27, with TRBD1 matching over 7 bases. The CDR3 extends over 14 amino acids. Germline CDR1 is MNHEY and CDR2 is SMNVEV (reference sequence). Unmatched junction bases numbered 13, after V lost 7 bases and J lost 10 bases. DNA for the CDR3: TGTGCCAGCACCCAAGGGGACAGCCGGAACGAGCAGTTCTTC. Protein product: CASTQGDSRNEQFF.

The gene calls are TRBV20-1 and TRBJ2-1; possible D gene TRBD1, 5 bases. There are 11 residues in the CDR3. V was pared by 6 bases and J by 9 bases, with 12 bases between. The germline gives CDR1 DFQATT, CDR2 SNEGSKA (reference sequence). The CDR3 loop reads CSARTLAEQFF. In nucleotides, the CDR3 is TGCAGTGCAAGGACACTGGCTGAGCAGTTCTTC.